The clone carrying this T cell receptor beta chain has just a few counts. These data are taken from a study of T cells of healthy individuals. TCRdb itself ran the 5' RACE reads through MiXCR, one entry per CDR3 protein. In the table there are around 79,000 distinct CDR3 sequences, about 5.5% of which are singletons. The CDR3 runs to 15 residues. Germline V gene lookup returns CDR1 MDHEN and CDR2 SYDVKM. Trimming removed 5 bases at V and 4 bases at J, with 12 bases between. This TCR derives from a female donor in good health. This chain joins TRBV28 and TRBJ2-6; no firm D call. The CDR3: CASSRPGSGANVLTF. The DNA of the CDR3 is TGTGCCAGCAGTCGTCCTGGGTCCGGGGCCAACGTCCTGACTTTC.